This TCR beta chain comes out of a study of blood T cell repertoires in COVID-19. On the study more broadly: Acute and convalescent COVID-19 samples came from the United States, Italy and Spain. PBMCs, B-cell-depleted T cells, or T cells provided the cDNA or gDNA that made up the material.

As processed by the authors: Estimation of nucleated cell counts was performed using reference gene primer amplification. Method: immunoSEQ multiplex PCR; TCRdb's copy keeps in-frame clones and lacks some. V and J calls and clone size are as listed in that table; D and trimming were resolved from the DNA. The sample shows 90,000 to 120,000 clones, over 65% of them seen only once. The TCR sequence derives from a man between 60 and 70 years old with acute or convalescent COVID-19. Sequenced sample: peripheral blood.

CDR3 sequence reads: CASSTGQGNTGELFF. CDR3 nucleotides: TGCGCCAGCAGCACGGGACAGGGAAACACCGGGGAGCTGTTTTTT. The genes are TRBV5-1 and TRBJ2-2; TRBD1 matches 9 bases. CDR1 and CDR2 from the germline V gene are SGHRS and YFSETQ. Trimming took 4 bases from V and 2 from J; bases not matched to a gene: 3. This CDR3 comprises 15 residues.